This TCR beta chain was sequenced in a study of blood T cell repertoires in COVID-19. Whole-study context: COVID-19 samples from acute and convalescent phases originated in the United States, Italy and Spain. The analysed material was cDNA or gDNA that came from T cells, B-cell-depleted T cells, or PBMCs.

Some clones are missing from TCRdb's copy, which holds only in-frame ones; the method was immunoSEQ multiplex PCR. The sample yields approximately 260,000 clones, 89% seen once. With 5 bases removed from V and 10 bases from J, the gap between germline ends came to 13 bases. CDR1 and CDR2 (germline): SGHDT, YYEEEE. The CDR3 is 12 amino acids. The chain couples TRBV5-6 to TRBJ2-1; D possibly corresponds to TRBD1 (5 bases). Sequenced sample: peripheral blood. The clonotype comes from a woman aged 40 to 50 who had recovered from COVID-19. Written as DNA, the CDR3 is TGTGCCAGCAGTCCGTGGGGCCTCGAGCAGTTCTTC. Translation gives CASSPWGLEQFF.